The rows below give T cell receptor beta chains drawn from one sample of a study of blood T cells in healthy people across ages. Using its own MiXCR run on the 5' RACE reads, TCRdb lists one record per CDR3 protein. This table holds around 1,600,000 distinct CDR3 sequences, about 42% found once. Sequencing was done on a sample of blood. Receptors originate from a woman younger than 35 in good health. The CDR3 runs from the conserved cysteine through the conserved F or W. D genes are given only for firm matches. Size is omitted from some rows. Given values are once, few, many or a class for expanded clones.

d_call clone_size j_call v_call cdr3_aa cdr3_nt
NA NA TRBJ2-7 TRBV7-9 CASSLIGISYEQYF TGTGCCAGCAGCTTAATCGGGATCTCCTACGAGCAGTACTTC
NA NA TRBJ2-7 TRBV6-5 CASSRQVGALEQYF TGTGCCAGCAGTCGACAGGTTGGGGCCCTCGAGCAGTACTTC
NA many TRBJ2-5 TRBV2 CASAVGHQETQYF TGTGCCAGCGCTGTGGGACACCAAGAGACCCAGTACTTC
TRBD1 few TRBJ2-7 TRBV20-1 CSARRDRGLYEQYF TGCAGTGCTAGACGGGACAGGGGGCTGTACGAGCAGTACTTC
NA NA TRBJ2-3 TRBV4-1 CASSQPPRQDTQYF TGCGCCAGCAGCCAACCACCCCGGCAAGATACGCAGTATTTT
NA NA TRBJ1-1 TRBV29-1 CSVHRTEAFF TGCAGCGTTCACAGGACTGAAGCTTTCTTT
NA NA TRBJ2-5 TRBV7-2 CASSLWASETQYF TGTGCCAGCAGCTTATGGGCGTCGGAGACCCAGTACTTC
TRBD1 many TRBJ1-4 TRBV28 CASSTGATNEKLFF TGTGCCAGCAGTACAGGGGCCACTAATGAAAAACTGTTTTTT
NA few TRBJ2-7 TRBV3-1 CASSQDVSNSYEQYF TGTGCCAGCAGCCAAGATGTCAGTAACTCCTACGAGCAGTACTTC
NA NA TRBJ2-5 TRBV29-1 CSVESGLETQYF TGCAGCGTTGAATCAGGGCTGGAGACCCAGTACTTC
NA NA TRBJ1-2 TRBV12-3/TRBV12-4 CASSLPGPYGYTF TGTGCCAGCAGTTTACCAGGGCCCTATGGCTACACCTTC
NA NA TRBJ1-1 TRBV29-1 CSVRAESIEAFF TGCAGCGTTCGGGCAGAATCTATTGAAGCTTTCTTT
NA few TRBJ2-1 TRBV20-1 CSSQTSSYNEQFF TGCAGTTCCCAGACTAGCTCCTACAATGAGCAGTTCTTC
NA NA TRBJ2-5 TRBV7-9 CASSGTGAGSQETQYF TGTGCCAGCAGCGGCACTGGGGCAGGGAGCCAAGAGACCCAGTACTTC
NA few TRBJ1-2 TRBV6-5 CASGDGNYGYTF TGTGCCAGCGGGGACGGAAACTATGGCTACACCTTC
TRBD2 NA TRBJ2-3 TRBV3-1 CASSQDGQRGGTDTQYF TGTGCCAGCAGCCAAGATGGCCAGCGGGGGGGCACAGATACGCAGTATTTT
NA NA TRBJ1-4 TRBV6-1 CASTRDGGNEKLFF TGTGCCAGCACCCGGGACGGAGGTAATGAAAAACTGTTTTTT
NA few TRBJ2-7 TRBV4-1 CASSPLPGVRDVEQYF TGCGCCAGCAGCCCCCTTCCCGGGGTTAGGGACGTCGAGCAGTACTTC
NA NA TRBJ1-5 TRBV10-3 CAIGMTEGAYSNQPQHF TGTGCCATCGGGATGACAGAAGGGGCCTATAGCAATCAGCCCCAGCATTTT
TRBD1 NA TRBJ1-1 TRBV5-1 CASSEPGQGLNTEAFF TGCGCCAGCAGCGAGCCGGGACAGGGGTTGAACACTGAAGCTTTCTTT
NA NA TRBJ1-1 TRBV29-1 CSVEPRRGNTEAFF TGCAGCGTTGAACCCCGGCGAGGGAACACTGAAGCTTTCTTT
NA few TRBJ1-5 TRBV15 CATSEDGSLSNQPQHF TGTGCCACCAGCGAGGACGGTAGTCTTAGCAATCAGCCCCAGCATTTT
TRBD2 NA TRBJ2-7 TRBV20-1 CSARARGRIYEQYF TGCAGTGCTAGAGCACGCGGGAGGATCTACGAGCAGTACTTC
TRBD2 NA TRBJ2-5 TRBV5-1 CASTPSGRYNEQYF TGCGCCAGCACTCCTAGCGGGCGCTACAATGAGCAGTACTTC
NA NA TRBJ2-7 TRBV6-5 CASSYSGPIPYEQYF TGTGCCAGCAGTTACAGCGGGCCCATCCCCTACGAGCAGTACTTC
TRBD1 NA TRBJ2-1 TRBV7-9 CASSQRDRVNEQFF TGTGCCAGCAGCCAAAGGGACAGGGTTAATGAGCAGTTCTTC
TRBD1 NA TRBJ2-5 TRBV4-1 CASSQDRGTAQETQYF TGCGCCAGCAGCCAAGATAGGGGGACAGCGCAAGAGACCCAGTACTTC
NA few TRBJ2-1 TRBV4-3 CASSQELLNNEQFF TGCGCCAGCAGCCAAGAATTACTTAACAATGAGCAGTTCTTC
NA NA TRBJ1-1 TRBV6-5 CASSYGGQAFF TGTGCCAGCAGTTACGGGGGTCAAGCTTTCTTT
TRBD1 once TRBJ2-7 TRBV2 CASREQGPSYLSYEQYF TGTGCCAGCAGGGAACAGGGGCCCTCATACCTATCCTACGAGCAGTACTTC
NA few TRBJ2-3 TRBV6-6 CASSYVGAGTDTQYF TGTGCCAGCAGTTACGTGGGAGCTGGCACAGATACGCAGTATTTT
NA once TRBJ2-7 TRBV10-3 CAISENSEQYF TGTGCCATCAGTGAGAACTCCGAGCAGTACTTC
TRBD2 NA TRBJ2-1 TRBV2 CASRAGLAGGKNEQFF TGTGCCAGCAGGGCGGGACTAGCGGGAGGGAAGAATGAGCAGTTCTTC